This TCR beta chain is drawn from a study of vaccination effects on CD4 cells after COVID-19. About the study: Two-dose vaccination with either BNT162b2 or mRNA-1273 was given to the participants.

Study-wide results and caveats: Mainly new vaccine-induced clones made up the post-vaccine spike-reactive clones in convalescents. Infection- and vaccine-induced clones contracted markedly late after vaccination.

Following culture for approximately ten days, CD4+ T cells were isolated. CDR3 length: 14 amino acids. Losses at the gene ends were 7 bases for V and 4 bases for J; bases not matched to a gene: 5. Germline V gene lookup returns CDR1 SNHLY and CDR2 FYNNEI. With respect to this clone: Its cognate antigen is unknown.

Produced via immunoSEQ multiplex PCR; TCRdb's table is partial and in-frame only. Among about 45,000 clones listed, approximately 74% were seen once. The clonotype originates from a human donor who had a prior SARS-CoV-2 infection. This sequence joins TRBV2 and TRBJ1-5; 9 bases match TRBD1. Sequenced here: CD4+ T cells from PBMCs cultured without peptide, sampled before COVID-19 vaccination. The DNA of the CDR3 is TGTGCCAGCACCCGCGACAGGGGGAATCAGCCCCAGCATTTT. Translation gives CASTRDRGNQPQHF.